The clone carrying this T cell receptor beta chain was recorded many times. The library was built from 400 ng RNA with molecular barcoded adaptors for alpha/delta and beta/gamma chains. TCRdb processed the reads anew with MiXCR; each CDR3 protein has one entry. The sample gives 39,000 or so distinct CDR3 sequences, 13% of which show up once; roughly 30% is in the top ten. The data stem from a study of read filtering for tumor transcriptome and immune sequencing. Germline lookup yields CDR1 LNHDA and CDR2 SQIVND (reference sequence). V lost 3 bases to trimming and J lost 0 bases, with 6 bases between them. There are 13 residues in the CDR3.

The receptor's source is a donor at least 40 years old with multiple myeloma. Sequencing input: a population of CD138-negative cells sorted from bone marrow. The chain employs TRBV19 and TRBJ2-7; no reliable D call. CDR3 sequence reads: CASSIPSSYEQYF. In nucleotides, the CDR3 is TGTGCCAGTAGTATTCCAAGCTCCTACGAGCAGTACTTC.